The present TCR beta chain was sequenced within a study of blood T cell repertoires in COVID-19. For the study at large: COVID-19 samples, acute and convalescent, were from the United States, Italy and Spain. Sources were T cells, B-cell-depleted T cells, or PBMCs; the material itself was cDNA or gDNA.

Assay used: immunoSEQ multiplex PCR; TCRdb lists only in-frame clones, some missing. The table lists a few hundred thousand clones, approximately 90% of them singletons. CDR1 is LNHDA, CDR2 SQIVND, per germline (reference sequence). The V end was cut by 3 bases, the J end by 1 base, with 9 bases between. The CDR3 contains 14 residues. V gene TRBV19 combines with J gene TRBJ1-2; D might be TRBD1 (6 bases). The sequenced sample consisted of peripheral blood. This sequence originates from a woman aged 50 to 65 with COVID-19, enrolled during active disease. The CDR3 is CASSMRTVNYGYTF. CDR3 nucleotide sequence: TGTGCCAGTAGTATGAGGACAGTTAACTATGGCTACACCTTC.